The present T cell receptor (beta chain) was sequenced within a study of cytomegalovirus exposure and HLA in healthy donors listed by TCRdb under 2017. Notes on the research overall: In an earlier analysis of approximately 640 of the donors, approximately 300 Gb of sequence data and 100 million or so unique TCR beta sequences from roughly 200 million T cells were reported. Around 300 gigabases of sequencing data and tens of millions of unique TCR sequences were included in an early release covering 550 to 800 HLA-typed donors. Among the roughly 380 genotyped donors, 81% belonged to the genetic ancestry cluster associated with self-reported Caucasian donors. The study aimed to test whether cataloging public T cell receptors could reveal signatures of past pathogen exposure. The study profiled the T cell repertoires of 500 to 800 subjects by immunosequencing and related them to cytomegalovirus serostatus. A separate validation cohort of roughly 130 different subjects was used in addition to the approximately 700-subject first cohort. To predict cytomegalovirus infection status, the study brought together high-throughput TCR immunosequencing, statistical association of individual TCRs with disease status, and machine learning. A later analysis re-analyzed previously published TCR beta repertoires from approximately 670 donors and added high-resolution HLA genotyping to study TCR occurrence patterns. Rather than drawing on any new phenotypic data, the later analysis identified candidate immune exposures from TCR beta sequences and the way those sequences occurred across donors. An earlier analysis of around 640 of the donors used high-throughput TCR beta sequencing to judge whether each TCR beta V gene segment behaved as functional or pseudogenic. Donor age, sex, ethnicity and CMV serostatus were compiled alongside the repertoire data. In a later genetic analysis, genome-wide SNP genotypes for 398 of the 666 donors were used, and that subset was treated as a discovery cohort. Every discovery cohort repertoire had been produced on one sequencing platform. HLA typing included class I and class II loci at four-digit resolution. Typing coverage varied by locus: roughly 629-640 donors for A, B, C, DRB1 and DQB1; under 550 for DQA1; about 590 for DPA1; 450 to 480 for DPB1. Roughly five DR-DQ haplotypes were handled as single units for association and clustering because linkage in the cohort was strong. Across approximately 420 genotyped donors of the cohort, an average of approximately 200,000 unique TCR beta nucleotide sequences per donor were sequenced, and approximately 17% of those sequences were non-productive. Broad study findings and their caveats: In a later genetic analysis, a missense DCLRE1C variant was associated with V-gene and J-gene trimming of TCR beta chains, and the association was replicated in an independent cohort. Correlated functional status among segregating V segments might reflect linkage disequilibrium, but an unknown experimental factor could not be ruled out. A later analysis found that TCR association rates varied across HLA loci, with DRB1 alleles showing the most associated TCRs and HLA-C alleles the fewest. It was suggested by the authors that the approach could potentially be generalized to other disease states and immunological phenotypes. This cohort had only TCR beta chains sequenced, and the lack of alpha or paired-chain data limited which features could be detected. Because HLA typing was unavailable for some donors at each locus, only the typed subset was used in association tests. According to a later genetic analysis, donors in an Asian-associated ancestry cluster had fewer N-insertions in productive TCRs than the approximately 650-donor mean. In vitro tests confirmed that a few of the cytomegalovirus-associated TCR beta chains recognize cytomegalovirus antigens. In a later analysis, around 17,000 TCR beta sequences were associated with specific HLA alleles at a false discovery rate of 0.05. A later analysis found that HLA-associated TCR beta chains were more clonally expanded and had lower generation probabilities than equally common non-associated chains. The classifier was reported to diagnose cytomegalovirus status with high specificity and sensitivity in both the original and validation cohorts. Several of the top co-occurrence clusters appeared to be linked to parvovirus B19, influenza, CMV and Epstein-Barr virus, according to a later analysis. Broadly in line with IMGT annotations, most TCR beta V segments showed up in productive rearrangements about 87% or about 30% of the time in an earlier analysis of under 700 of the donors. Strong co-occurrence of HLA alleles, especially DR and DQ, made assigning TCR associations to individual alleles difficult. Seventeen rarely observed V segments, including chromosome 9 orphons, were excluded from the earlier analysis of several hundred of the donors because counts were too low. A further reported finding was that TCR beta sequences accurately predicted the HLA-A and HLA-B alleles for most subjects in the first cohort. Some IMGT-functional V segments, including TRBV6-2 and TRBV6-3, could not be distinguished by the 87-base-pair reads and were therefore excluded. Most CMV-associated TCR beta chains appeared to be HLA-restricted in a later analysis, and the HLA associations seemed to be driven largely by CMV exposure. While some public TCRs were present in many individuals, most TCR sequences turned up only very rarely across donors. Sequencing depth was assumed to be roughly uniform across donors in the presence/absence analyses, though that assumption may not hold. Immune exposure information for the cohort was limited to CMV serostatus. A cluster of highly shared sequence variants was judged likely to be a technical artifact of the sequencing pipeline. In the study, 150 to 200 TCR beta chains were listed as associated with cytomegalovirus.

As regards this clone: What this receptor recognizes is not known. Base qualities are missing; no much larger clone stands one base away.

Libraries were built with the immunoSEQ multiplex PCR assay. For the multiplex PCR, a mixture combining 60 forward primers for TCR Vbeta segments and 13 reverse primers for TCR Jbeta segments was used. The CDR3 region of rearranged TCR beta genes was amplified from genomic DNA by a multiplex PCR assay. Amplified TCR beta libraries were sequenced as 87-base-pair reads on the Illumina HiSeq System. On the study's bioinformatics: A later analysis tallied roughly 76 million unique TCR beta chains across the 610 or so repertoires, and about 12 million of those chains were shared by two or more donors. Raw reads were error-corrected and collapsed into unique sequences by a nearest-neighbor algorithm in which closely related sequences were merged to remove PCR and sequencing errors. To assign V, D and J gene segments, CDR3 sequences were aligned to IMGT reference sequences. For a sequence to be retained, a match of at least six nucleotides to both a V gene segment and a J gene segment was required. A rearrangement counted as productive if the CDR3 had no stop codons and remained in frame with V and J, and every other rearrangement counted as non-productive. CDR3 was defined by IMGT convention, running from the second conserved V-encoded cysteine to the conserved J-encoded phenylalanine. Sequences without an unambiguous match to a single V gene segment were excluded from the earlier analysis of approximately 600 of the donors. An earlier analysis of approximately 590 of the donors called V segments functional above 56.7% productive rearrangements and segregating when the between-donor standard deviation exceeded 5%. To diagnose cytomegalovirus status from the catalog of TCR beta chain sequences, a statistical classification framework was built. A later analysis assigned V and J genes by comparing TCR nucleotide sequences with IMGT/GENE-DB human TR gene sequences. In a later analysis, CDR3 sequences and most-parsimonious VDJ recombination scenarios were assigned using the TCRdist pipeline. A later analysis defined each TCR beta chain by its CDR3 amino acid sequence plus V-gene family, and excluded reads lacking a unique V-gene family. To address suspected cross-contamination and a sequencing artifact, a later analysis removed roughly 580 highly shared, low-generation-probability nucleotide sequences. For each public chain, a later analysis derived a clonal expansion index from normalized ranks of inferred template counts within each repertoire. In a later analysis, generation probabilities were computed with a VDJ recombination model fitted to out-of-frame rearrangements, and the resulting probabilities were checked against IGoR. In a later analysis, hypergeometric tests were used to score TCR-TCR, TCR-HLA and TCR-CMV co-occurrence, with a repertoire-size bias correction applied to TCR pairs. False discovery rates were estimated in a later analysis by permuting HLA or CMV assignments 20 times. A later analysis grouped co-occurring TCRs with DBSCAN, adding TCRdist sequence similarity when clustering within HLA-allele-positive subsets. Repertoires with fewer than 30,000 or more than 120,000 public chains were left out of co-occurrence clustering, as were about five repertoires with anomalous nucleotide sharing. This is the immuneACCESS table as TCRdb keeps it, with only in-frame sequences that have V and J called. A part of the clones is gone; compared with another copy, unresolved V genes explain less than half, and the rest is unexplained. D and trimming come from the DNA, and the V and J calls and clone size come from that table. The sample table contains roughly 120,000 clones; only one count was recorded for about 76% of them. Around 7.7% of the sample belongs to the ten largest clones.

The cohort consisted of 666 healthy bone marrow donors. Cohort members were all nominally healthy when sampled, although unrecorded immune exposures were likely present. The donor was CMV seronegative and was included in the group of about 400 seronegative cohort members. A peripheral blood sample was provided by each donor, and peripheral blood mononuclear cells were used for TCR beta sequencing. Genomic DNA was extracted from the blood cell samples with the Qiagen DNeasy Blood Extraction Kit. The germline V gene specifies SQVTM as CDR1 and ANQGSEA as CDR2. The CDR3 numbers 14 residues from cysteine through phenylalanine. This entry keeps only the CDR3 DNA: 42 bases, framed from base 1. At the junction V is shortened by 4 bases and J by 7 bases; bases outside the gene matches: 9.

Recombination connected TRBV29-1 to TRBJ1-5; 8 middle bases align to TRBD1. Specimen: PBMCs. The clonotype comes from a man aged 35 to 55 in good health and CMV-seronegative. CDR3 loop: CSVVPGQVGQPQHF. The nucleotides read TGCAGCGTTGTTCCGGGACAGGTCGGACAGCCCCAGCATTTT.